Each of the 15 T cell receptor beta chains below was sequenced from the same sample in a study of T cells in Graves' hyperthyroidism and ophthalmopathy (dated by TCRdb to between 2018 and 2021). Receptor amplification or capture employed multiplex PCR. Sequencing was carried out with an Illumina HiSeq 2000. The TCR beta CDR3 regions were amplified from RNA transcripts. For the first round of RT-PCR on the TCR CDR3, the HTBI primer set was used together with the Qiagen OneStep RT-PCR kit. The public reads were reanalyzed by TCRdb: fastp trimming at Q25, MiXCR alignment, in-frame beta chains only. Every distinct CDR3 protein forms one entry, paired with its most common genes and DNA. The sample table holds some 600,000 distinct CDR3 sequences, of which roughly 14% were seen once. 5.5% to 7.5% of the sample rests with the top ten. The source material was blood. All receptors derive from a woman in her twenties or thirties with Graves' hyperthyroidism that later progressed to Graves' ophthalmopathy.

There are many counts of this clonotype. The chain recombines TRBV11-3 with TRBJ2-7; TRBD1 matches 7 bases. Germline assignment: CDR1 SGHNT and CDR2 YENEEA. This CDR3 comprises 17 residues. V gave up 1 base and J gave up 2 bases; unmatched junction bases: 11. CDR3 sequence reads: CASSLVPPHRGAYEQYF. The CDR3 DNA reads as TGTGCCAGCAGCTTAGTGCCCCCACACAGGGGAGCCTACGAGCAGTACTTC.

A remark on this clonotype: A much larger clone is a single base away; this may be a read error. Since the CDR3 does not end with the conserved phenylalanine or tryptophan, this likely comes from a read error. The V gene is TRBV10-2, the J gene TRBJ2-3, with TRBD1 as a possible D gene (6 bases). CDR1 WSHSY and CDR2 SAAADI come from the germline V gene. V lost 2 bases, J lost 2 bases, and 23 bases lay in between. This CDR3 is built from 19 residues. The CDR3: CASSEIPWVGPGHTDTQYL. The CDR3 DNA sequence: TGCGCCAGCAGTGAGATCCCCTGGGTAGGGCCGGGACACACAGATACGCAGTATCTT.

This chain joins TRBV2 and TRBJ1-4, with TRBD1 identical over 9 bases. CDR1 and CDR2 from the germline V gene are SNHLY and FYNNEI. The CDR3 spans 15 residues. V was pared by 3 bases and J by 7 bases, with 6 bases of the junction left unmatched. The CDR3 region is CASSDKQGAGEKLFF. In DNA, the CDR3 is TGTGCCAGCAGTGATAAACAGGGGGCTGGTGAAAAACTGTTTTTT.

In its sample, this clonotype was seen many times. The chain recombines TRBV11-3 with TRBJ2-5; TRBD1 matches 7 bases. Trimming removed 5 bases from V and 5 bases from J; junction bases left unmatched: 2. The CDR3 sequence is 12 residues long. Looked up from germline, CDR1 is SGHNT and CDR2 is YENEEA. The CDR3 loop reads CASSRRGETQYF. The CDR3 DNA follows: TGTGCCAGCAGCCGCAGGGGGGAGACCCAGTACTTC.

The J gene is TRBJ1-3, the V gene TRBV10-3; D might be TRBD1 (5 bases). Germline V gives CDR1 ENHRY, CDR2 SYGVKD. The CDR3 runs 13 residues. The CDR3 is CVGWDQAGNTIYF. The CDR3 DNA is TGTGTCGGCTGGGACCAAGCTGGAAACACCATATATTTT.

This clonotype was picked up a small number of times. The chain joins TRBV12-3 or TRBV12-4 to TRBJ1-2; 7 bases match TRBD1. The trim removed 4 bases at V and 3 bases at J, leaving 8 bases unmatched. The CDR3 is made up of 15 amino acids. CDR3 sequence reads: CASSSTGRSDYGYTF. The CDR3 coding sequence is TGTGCCAGCAGTTCGACAGGGAGGTCTGACTATGGCTACACCTTC.

This clonotype has ten or more counts. This chain joins TRBV10-3 and TRBJ1-2; no clear D. CDR3 length: 12 amino acids. The V end was cut by 2 bases, the J end by 6 bases, with 7 bases between. Per the germline V gene, CDR1 is ENHRY and CDR2 is SYGVKD. The CDR3 region is CAISETDHGYTF. In nucleotides, the CDR3 is TGTGCCATCAGTGAGACAGACCATGGCTACACCTTC.

The rearrangement joins TRBV24-1 to TRBJ2-1; D possibly matches TRBD1 or TRBD2 (5 bases each). The CDR3 covers 14 residues. Per germline, CDR1 KGHDR and CDR2 SFDVKD. Trimming took 5 bases from V and 8 from J, leaving 15 bases between them. The CDR3 protein is CATSAGAGSYEQFF. The CDR3 coding sequence is TGTGCCACCAGTGCCGGGGCAGGGTCATATGAGCAGTTCTTC.

This clonotype appeared many times. The J gene is TRBJ2-1, the V gene TRBV20-1; D not certain. This CDR3 is 14 amino acids long. Germline CDR1 DFQATT, CDR2 SNEGSKA (reference sequence). Trimming stripped 1 base from V and 8 bases from J, with 15 bases between. This CDR3 reads CSARGPLGSYEQFF. The CDR3 bases are TGCAGTGCTAGAGGGCCCCTTGGTTCATATGAGCAGTTCTTC.

This clonotype showed up many times. The rearrangement uses TRBV18 and TRBJ1-5, with 7 positions matching TRBD1. The length of the CDR3 is 15 residues. Germline-derived CDR1 and CDR2 are KGHSH and LQKENI. Unmatched junction bases numbered 9, after V lost 6 bases and J lost 4 bases. The CDR3, as DNA: TGTGCCAGCTCCCTTCAACCGGGACAGAATCAGCCCCAGCATTTT. Protein: CASSLQPGQNQPQHF.

This clonotype was detected ten times or more. The rearrangement joins TRBV30 to TRBJ1-1, with D unresolved. Germline assignment: CDR1 GTSNPN and CDR2 SVGIG (reference sequence). Trimming cost V 0 bases and J 5 bases, with 7 bases left between them. This CDR3 is built from 12 residues. This CDR3 is CAWSVLGTEAFF. DNA for the CDR3: TGTGCCTGGAGTGTTTTGGGAACTGAAGCTTTCTTT.

The gene calls are TRBV5-4 and TRBJ1-1, with 8 positions matching TRBD1. V dropped 1 base and J dropped 0; count of bases not matched to a gene: 2. This CDR3 comprises 15 residues. Germline lookup yields CDR1 SGHNT and CDR2 YYREEE (reference sequence). CDR3 in DNA: TGTGCCAGCAGCTTGTGGACAGGGATGAACACTGAAGCTTTCTTT. It specifies CASSLWTGMNTEAFF.

This clonotype was detected ten times or more. V and J are TRBV29-1 and TRBJ2-3; 10 bases are a match to TRBD2. The CDR3 loop spans 18 amino acids. Germline CDR1 and CDR2: SQVTM and ANQGSEA. Trimming at V came to 7 bases and at J to 0 bases, leaving 16 bases not matched to a gene. The CDR3 nucleotides are TGCAGCGCGGACCGAGGGGGAAGCGGGAGGGTAAGCACAGATACGCAGTATTTT. It specifies CSADRGGSGRVSTDTQYF.

This clonotype was detected many times. The chain links TRBV27 to TRBJ2-3; the match to TRBD1 covers 9 bases. J gave up 7 bases and V 5 bases, and 7 bases lay outside the gene matches. The germline V gene has CDR1 MNHEY and CDR2 SMNVEV (reference sequence). There are 14 residues in the CDR3. The CDR3 is CASSPGQGRNTQYF. The DNA for the CDR3 is TGTGCCAGCAGTCCGGGACAGGGAAGAAATACGCAGTATTTT.

The rearrangement joins TRBV25-1 to TRBJ1-5, with TRBD1 as a possible D gene (5 bases). In germline, CDR1 is MGHDK, CDR2 SYGVNS. V was clipped by 4 bases and J by 11 bases, with 15 bases between them. The CDR3 is 13 residues long. In DNA, the CDR3 is TGTGCCAGCAGTGGCTTAGCTGGGGGGACCCAGCATTTT. The encoded protein is CASSGLAGGTQHF. The variable domain in full, with the rest retrieved from reference TRBV25-1 and TRBJ1-5, is EADIYQTPRYLVIGTGKKITLECSQTMGHDKMYWYQQDPGMELHLIHYSYGVNSTEKGDLSSESTVSRIRTEHFPLTLESARPSHTSQYLCASSGLAGGTQHFGDGTRLSIL.